Reported below is one T cell receptor beta chain. This CDR3 has 14 residues. The V end lost 3 bases, the J end lost 2 bases, and 12 bases lay between the germline ends. CDR1 is SGDLS and CDR2 is YYNGEE in the germline V gene. This specimen belongs to a study of T cell changes during pregnancy in multiple sclerosis. Clones were sequenced by immunoSEQ multiplex PCR, and TCRdb holds only the in-frame ones, with some missing. The repertoire holds around 92,000 clones, with about 93% as singletons. The receptor was isolated from a female donor with multiple sclerosis, enrolled in a pregnancy study. The chain carries TRBV9 and TRBJ2-7; TRBD1 might be the D (7 bases). Sequencing used peripheral blood, obtained in the first trimester of pregnancy. CDR3 DNA: TGTGCCAGCAGCGCAGGGGGGACAGCCTACGAGCAGTACTTC. Amino acid sequence: CASSAGGTAYEQYF.